This T cell receptor beta chain was profiled in a study of monozygotic twins with inflammatory bowel disease. TCRdb reprocessed the 5' RACE reads and stores each CDR3 protein as one record, lacking DNA. Its table lists about 150,000 distinct CDR3 sequences. The CDR3 sequence is 14 residues long. The germline V gene encodes CDR1 SQVTM and CDR2 ANQGSEA. The sequence was collected from a human donor with ulcerative colitis or Crohn's disease, or a healthy co-twin of an affected twin (not recorded which). The rearrangement links TRBV29-1 to TRBJ2-1; TCRdb reports TRBD1, a call that lacks DNA to check it against. Sequenced material: blood. CDR3: CSVARTGGGDEQFF.